The clone carrying this TCR beta chain occurred a few times. What it binds is not known. Clones were sequenced by immunoSEQ multiplex PCR, and TCRdb holds only the in-frame ones, with some missing. The table has 33,000 or so clones, around 87% seen once. These data come from a study of OX40 agonist ivuxolimab in advanced cancers. Study outcomes and limitations: At 0.1 to 3.0 mg/kg and by week 6, clonal expansion occurred in CD4+ and CD8+ blood T cells. Partly responding patients at 0.1-3.0 mg/kg showed some of the smallest clonal expansion.

V gave up 1 base and J gave up 6 bases, with 13 bases separating them. This CDR3 contains 14 residues. Looked up from germline, CDR1 is LNHNV and CDR2 is YYDKDF (reference sequence). Here the sequenced sample was CD4+ or CD8+ T cells sorted from blood, taken in a trial of the OX40 agonist ivuxolimab. This clonotype was obtained from an adult with an advanced solid tumor such as melanoma, head and neck, liver or kidney cancer. This chain links TRBV15 with TRBJ2-7; maybe TRBD2 (5 bases). This CDR3 is CATSRGLAQSEQYF. CDR3 in DNA: TGTGCCACCAGCAGAGGCCTAGCTCAGAGCGAGCAGTACTTC. The full variable domain, completed using reference TRBV15 and TRBJ2-7, is DAMVIQNPRYQVTQFGKPVTLSCSQTLNHNVMYWYQQKSSQAPKLLFHYYDKDFNNEADTPDNFQSRRPNTSFCFLDIRSPGLGDTAMYLCATSRGLAQSEQYFGPGTRLTVT.